These T cell receptor beta chains were read from a single sample in a study of T cell responses to AZD1222 COVID-19 vaccine. Data came from immunoSEQ multiplex PCR; TCRdb stores just in-frame clones and leaves some out. The sample yields about 180,000 clones, roughly nine tenths seen once. The sequenced sample was peripheral blood, obtained on day 0 of AZD1222 vaccination. The receptor set was obtained from an adult in good health. The CDR3 runs from the conserved cysteine through the conserved F or W. The order of the fields is V gene, J gene, clone size, D gene, CDR3 protein, CDR3 DNA. The D gene is left open where the match is weak. Only part of the rows carry a size: once, few, many, or a class if the clone is expanded.

v_call: TRBV11-2
j_call: TRBJ1-5
clone_size: NA
d_call: NA
cdr3_aa: CASSLHPRNQPQHF
cdr3_nt: TGTGCCAGCAGCTTACACCCCCGCAATCAGCCCCAGCATTTT

v_call: TRBV7-8
j_call: TRBJ2-2
clone_size: NA
d_call: TRBD2
cdr3_aa: CASSLVTGGVPGELFF
cdr3_nt: TGTGCCAGCAGCTTAGTAACGGGAGGAGTCCCCGGGGAGCTGTTTTTT

v_call: TRBV25-1
j_call: TRBJ2-7
clone_size: once
d_call: TRBD2
cdr3_aa: CASSEQLAGAGEQYF
cdr3_nt: TGTGCCAGCAGTGAACAACTAGCGGGAGCCGGCGAGCAGTACTTC

v_call: TRBV6-5
j_call: TRBJ1-5
clone_size: NA
d_call: NA
cdr3_aa: CARGMDQPQHF
cdr3_nt: TGTGCCAGAGGAATGGACCAGCCCCAGCATTTT

v_call: TRBV19
j_call: TRBJ2-5
clone_size: NA
d_call: TRBD1
cdr3_aa: CASILQGARQETQYF
cdr3_nt: TGTGCCAGTATCTTACAGGGGGCTCGGCAAGAGACCCAGTACTTC

v_call: TRBV3-1/TRBV3-2
j_call: TRBJ2-4
clone_size: NA
d_call: NA
cdr3_aa: CASSQHTLSDIQYF
cdr3_nt: TGTGCCAGCAGCCAACATACCCTGTCTGACATTCAGTACTTC

v_call: TRBV10-2
j_call: TRBJ2-1
clone_size: NA
d_call: TRBD1
cdr3_aa: CASSELGGQAEQFF
cdr3_nt: TGCGCCAGCAGTGAGCTGGGGGGACAGGCTGAGCAGTTCTTC

v_call: TRBV3-1/TRBV3-2
j_call: TRBJ2-7
clone_size: NA
d_call: TRBD2
cdr3_aa: CASSQGLAATYEQYF
cdr3_nt: TGTGCCAGCAGCCAAGGGCTAGCGGCCACCTACGAGCAGTACTTC

v_call: TRBV7-9
j_call: TRBJ2-7
clone_size: few
d_call: NA
cdr3_aa: CASSLAETEQYF
cdr3_nt: TGTGCCAGCAGCTTAGCCGAGACCGAGCAGTACTTC

v_call: TRBV6-1
j_call: TRBJ1-5
clone_size: NA
d_call: NA
cdr3_aa: CASSEAGRGPQHF
cdr3_nt: TGTGCCAGCAGTGAAGCCGGACGCGGGCCCCAGCATTTT

v_call: TRBV30
j_call: TRBJ1-6
clone_size: NA
d_call: NA
cdr3_aa: CAWTEGRRDSPLHF
cdr3_nt: TGTGCCTGGACCGAAGGCCGCAGGGATTCACCCCTCCACTTT

v_call: TRBV2
j_call: TRBJ1-5
clone_size: NA
d_call: NA
cdr3_aa: CASSGEGNQPQHF
cdr3_nt: TGTGCCAGCAGTGGTGAGGGAAATCAGCCCCAGCATTTT

v_call: TRBV27
j_call: TRBJ2-7
clone_size: NA
d_call: NA
cdr3_aa: CASSHSSYEQYF
cdr3_nt: TGTGCCAGCAGTCACAGCTCCTACGAGCAGTACTTC

v_call: TRBV5-1
j_call: TRBJ1-5
clone_size: NA
d_call: NA
cdr3_aa: CASSLWGDGNQPQHF
cdr3_nt: TGCGCCAGCAGCTTGTGGGGGGATGGCAATCAGCCCCAGCATTTT

v_call: TRBV3-1/TRBV3-2
j_call: TRBJ2-1
clone_size: few
d_call: NA
cdr3_aa: CASSQGGGPFF
cdr3_nt: TGTGCCAGCAGCCAAGGTGGCGGGCCGTTCTTC

v_call: TRBV5-1
j_call: TRBJ1-4
clone_size: NA
d_call: NA
cdr3_aa: CASSSGRSNEKLFF
cdr3_nt: TGCGCCAGCAGCTCCGGGAGGTCTAATGAAAAACTGTTTTTT

v_call: TRBV6-5
j_call: TRBJ2-1
clone_size: once
d_call: NA
cdr3_aa: CATRDFNNEQFF
cdr3_nt: TGTGCCACAAGGGACTTCAACAATGAGCAGTTCTTC

v_call: TRBV7-9
j_call: TRBJ2-1
clone_size: NA
d_call: NA
cdr3_aa: CASSSRQTEADNEQFF
cdr3_nt: TGTGCCAGCAGCAGTAGGCAGACCGAAGCGGACAATGAGCAGTTCTTC

v_call: TRBV27
j_call: TRBJ2-7
clone_size: NA
d_call: NA
cdr3_aa: CASSHGRLYEQYF
cdr3_nt: TGTGCCAGCAGTCACGGGAGACTCTACGAGCAGTACTTC

v_call: TRBV25-1
j_call: TRBJ1-2
clone_size: NA
d_call: NA
cdr3_aa: CASSDPDPANYGYTF
cdr3_nt: TGTGCCAGCAGTGATCCCGACCCAGCTAACTATGGCTACACCTTC

v_call: TRBV6-1
j_call: TRBJ1-1
clone_size: NA
d_call: NA
cdr3_aa: CASREDRVLVEAFF
cdr3_nt: TGTGCCAGCAGGGAAGACAGAGTATTAGTTGAAGCTTTCTTT

v_call: TRBV24-1
j_call: TRBJ2-1
clone_size: NA
d_call: TRBD1
cdr3_aa: CATSDQTGGLINEQFF
cdr3_nt: TGTGCCACCAGTGATCAGACAGGGGGCCTGATCAATGAGCAGTTCTTC

v_call: TRBV30
j_call: TRBJ2-1
clone_size: NA
d_call: TRBD2
cdr3_aa: CAWSTGLAGGQGYNEQFF
cdr3_nt: TGTGCCTGGAGTACGGGACTAGCGGGGGGGCAGGGGTACAATGAGCAGTTCTTC

v_call: TRBV2
j_call: TRBJ2-1
clone_size: NA
d_call: NA
cdr3_aa: CASSVQEQFF
cdr3_nt: TGTGCCAGCAGTGTTCAGGAGCAGTTCTTC

v_call: TRBV28
j_call: TRBJ1-6
clone_size: NA
d_call: NA
cdr3_aa: CASGLTASSYNSPLHF
cdr3_nt: TGTGCCAGCGGACTGACAGCGAGCTCCTATAATTCACCCCTCCACTTT

v_call: TRBV11-2
j_call: TRBJ2-1
clone_size: NA
d_call: TRBD2
cdr3_aa: CASSLAVAGGNEQFF
cdr3_nt: TGTGCCAGCAGCTTAGCAGTAGCGGGAGGGAATGAGCAGTTCTTC

v_call: TRBV24-1
j_call: TRBJ1-2
clone_size: NA
d_call: NA
cdr3_aa: CATSSAVPGGGYTF
cdr3_nt: TGTGCCACCAGCTCGGCCGTGCCGGGCGGTGGCTACACCTTC

v_call: TRBV30
j_call: TRBJ1-5
clone_size: NA
d_call: TRBD1
cdr3_aa: CAWSPGTGRGQPQHF
cdr3_nt: TGTGCCTGGAGCCCCGGGACAGGGCGGGGTCAGCCCCAGCATTTT

v_call: TRBV5-6
j_call: TRBJ2-6
clone_size: NA
d_call: NA
cdr3_aa: CASSLGPRANVLTF
cdr3_nt: TGTGCCAGCAGCTTGGGGCCCCGGGCCAACGTCCTGACTTTC

v_call: TRBV6-5
j_call: TRBJ1-5
clone_size: few
d_call: TRBD1
cdr3_aa: CASTGGGNQPQHF
cdr3_nt: TGTGCCAGCACAGGGGGCGGCAATCAGCCCCAGCATTTT

v_call: TRBV27
j_call: TRBJ1-5
clone_size: NA
d_call: NA
cdr3_aa: CASSVGFGPQHF
cdr3_nt: TGTGCCAGCAGTGTTGGGTTTGGGCCCCAGCATTTT

v_call: TRBV5-4
j_call: TRBJ1-1
clone_size: NA
d_call: TRBD1
cdr3_aa: CASSSGQVNTEAFF
cdr3_nt: TGTGCCAGCAGCTCGGGACAGGTGAACACTGAAGCTTTCTTT

v_call: TRBV9
j_call: TRBJ2-6
clone_size: NA
d_call: NA
cdr3_aa: CASSPPMSAGANVLTF
cdr3_nt: TGTGCCAGCAGCCCACCAATGAGTGCTGGGGCCAACGTCCTGACTTTC

v_call: TRBV6-2/TRBV6-3
j_call: TRBJ1-2
clone_size: NA
d_call: TRBD1
cdr3_aa: CASSYLFPGQGANGYTF
cdr3_nt: TGTGCCAGCAGTTACCTTTTTCCGGGACAGGGGGCAAATGGCTACACCTTC

v_call: TRBV11-2
j_call: TRBJ2-5
clone_size: NA
d_call: TRBD1
cdr3_aa: CASSVDRGEGETQYF
cdr3_nt: TGTGCCAGCAGCGTAGACAGGGGTGAAGGGGAGACCCAGTACTTC

v_call: TRBV19
j_call: TRBJ1-5
clone_size: few
d_call: TRBD1
cdr3_aa: CASSPTGGGSQPQHF
cdr3_nt: TGTGCCAGTAGTCCGACAGGGGGCGGGAGTCAGCCCCAGCATTTT

v_call: TRBV18
j_call: TRBJ2-7
clone_size: few
d_call: TRBD2
cdr3_aa: CASSPTLAGAYEQYF
cdr3_nt: TGTGCCAGCTCACCAACTCTAGCGGGAGCCTACGAGCAGTACTTC

v_call: TRBV5-8
j_call: TRBJ1-4
clone_size: NA
d_call: NA
cdr3_aa: CASSAGPWLSEEKLFF
cdr3_nt: TGTGCCAGCAGCGCCGGTCCCTGGCTGTCGGAGGAAAAACTGTTTTTT

v_call: TRBV6-1
j_call: TRBJ1-2
clone_size: NA
d_call: TRBD1
cdr3_aa: CASSPTDRGYGYTF
cdr3_nt: TGTGCCAGCAGTCCCACCGACAGGGGCTATGGCTACACCTTC

v_call: TRBV11-2
j_call: TRBJ1-1
clone_size: NA
d_call: NA
cdr3_aa: CASSLMGVTEAFF
cdr3_nt: TGTGCCAGCAGCTTGATGGGCGTCACTGAAGCTTTCTTT

v_call: TRBV3-1/TRBV3-2
j_call: TRBJ2-5
clone_size: NA
d_call: TRBD2
cdr3_aa: CASSQASQRGEETQYF
cdr3_nt: TGTGCCAGCAGCCAAGCCTCCCAGCGGGGGGAAGAGACCCAGTACTTC

v_call: TRBV7-6
j_call: TRBJ2-3
clone_size: NA
d_call: TRBD2
cdr3_aa: CASSPGLAGGLNTQYF
cdr3_nt: TGTGCCAGCAGCCCGGGACTAGCGGGGGGACTTAATACGCAGTATTTT

v_call: TRBV11-3
j_call: TRBJ1-1
clone_size: NA
d_call: NA
cdr3_aa: CASSFQPNTEAFF
cdr3_nt: TGTGCCAGCAGCTTTCAACCGAACACTGAAGCTTTCTTT

v_call: TRBV28
j_call: TRBJ2-2
clone_size: NA
d_call: NA
cdr3_aa: CASSFPGIANTGELFF
cdr3_nt: TGTGCCAGCAGTTTCCCCGGCATCGCGAACACCGGGGAGCTGTTTTTT

v_call: TRBV27
j_call: TRBJ2-1
clone_size: NA
d_call: NA
cdr3_aa: CASRPGRTHNEQFF
cdr3_nt: TGTGCCAGCAGACCCGGACGCACGCACAATGAGCAGTTCTTC

v_call: TRBV3-1/TRBV3-2
j_call: TRBJ1-1
clone_size: NA
d_call: TRBD1
cdr3_aa: CASSQGAQGGTEAFF
cdr3_nt: TGTGCCAGCAGCCAAGGGGCGCAGGGGGGCACTGAAGCTTTCTTT

v_call: TRBV5-1
j_call: TRBJ2-7
clone_size: NA
d_call: NA
cdr3_aa: CASSSEGRVYEQYF
cdr3_nt: TGCGCCAGCAGCTCGGAGGGCAGGGTTTACGAGCAGTACTTC

v_call: TRBV7-9
j_call: TRBJ1-4
clone_size: NA
d_call: TRBD1
cdr3_aa: CASSRDRGLANEKLFF
cdr3_nt: TGTGCCAGCAGCCGGGACAGGGGGCTGGCTAATGAAAAACTGTTTTTT

v_call: TRBV9
j_call: TRBJ1-3
clone_size: NA
d_call: NA
cdr3_aa: CASSLKGSGNTIYF
cdr3_nt: TGTGCCAGCAGCCTCAAGGGTTCTGGAAACACCATATATTTT

v_call: TRBV5-5
j_call: TRBJ1-1
clone_size: NA
d_call: NA
cdr3_aa: CASSLGRQALNTEAFF
cdr3_nt: TGTGCCAGCAGCTTGGGTAGACAGGCGTTGAACACTGAAGCTTTCTTT